The sequence of this T cell receptor beta chain was determined in a study of blood T cell repertoires in COVID-19. Study-level background: Samples representing acute and convalescent COVID-19 were sourced from the United States, Italy and Spain. T cells, B-cell-depleted T cells, or PBMCs supplied cDNA or gDNA.

Methods used by the authors: Estimation of nucleated cell counts relied on the amplification of reference gene primers. Sequencing was performed with immunoSEQ multiplex PCR; in TCRdb, only in-frame clones are kept and a portion is missing. For V, J and clone size, that table is used; D and trimming come from the DNA. In the table there are over 90,000 clones, 84% of which are singletons. The sequence was obtained from a human donor in a cohort sampled during active or convalescent COVID-19. Sequencing used peripheral blood.

DNA for the CDR3: TGTGCCAGCAGTTACGGAGAGAGCTCTGGAAACACCATATATTTT. Amino acid sequence: CASSYGESSGNTIYF. The V and J genes are TRBV6-6 and TRBJ1-3; D unresolved. CDR1 and CDR2 from the germline V gene are MNHNY and SVGAGI (reference sequence). This CDR3 spans 15 amino acids. Trimming took 2 bases from V and 0 from J, leaving 8 bases between them.